One and the same sample provided the 5 T cell receptor beta chains below, sequenced in a study of blood T cell repertoires in COVID-19. Data came from immunoSEQ multiplex PCR; TCRdb stores just in-frame clones and leaves some out. The sample contains some 130,000 clones, around 80% of which appear only once. Sequencing input: PBMCs or T cells enriched from blood (not recorded which). These receptors all come from a man between 40 and 49 years old with acute COVID-19.

V usage is TRBV19 and J usage is TRBJ1-4, with 7 bases fitting TRBD1. The germline gives CDR1 LNHDA, CDR2 SQIVND (reference sequence). The CDR3 runs to 15 residues. V lost 8 bases and J lost 8; bases outside the gene matches: 14. For the CDR3, the DNA is TGTGCCAGTCGAGGCAAAGGAACAGGGGACGAAAAACTGTTTTTT. Amino acid sequence: CASRGKGTGDEKLFF.

This clone was picked up one time. The chain couples TRBV5-5 to TRBJ2-1; TRBD1 is a possible D gene (5 bases). This CDR3 contains 11 residues. With 4 bases removed from V and 9 bases from J, the gap between germline ends came to 8 bases. Germline V CDR1 and CDR2: SGHKS, YYEKEE (reference sequence). The CDR3 loop is CASSPQGEQFF. The CDR3 DNA follows: TGTGCCAGCAGCCCCCAGGGTGAGCAGTTCTTC.

The chain links TRBV6-1 to TRBJ2-6; D may be TRBD1 (6 bases). CDR1 and CDR2 from the germline V gene are MNHNS and SASEGT. The CDR3 runs to 16 residues. The V end was cut by 3 bases, the J end by 1 base, with 10 bases between. The CDR3 protein is CASSDLTGSGANVLTF. The CDR3 DNA follows: TGTGCCAGCAGTGACCTAACAGGGTCTGGGGCCAACGTCCTGACTTTC.

The genes are TRBV6-5 and TRBJ1-5, with TRBD1 identical over 8 bases. The CDR3 length is 13 residues. Germline loops: CDR1 MNHEY, CDR2 SVGAGI. V lost 7 bases to trimming and J lost 4 bases; unmatched junction nucleotides: 3. The CDR3 nucleotides are TGTGCCAGCACCCAGGGGGCAAATCAGCCCCAGCATTTT. This codes for CASTQGANQPQHF.

The gene calls are TRBV7-8 and TRBJ1-1, with D maybe TRBD1 (5 bases). The germline V and J ends were trimmed by 3 bases and 4 bases, with 21 bases remaining between them. The germline V gene encodes CDR1 SGHVS and CDR2 FQNEAQ. This CDR3 has 17 residues. CDR3: CASSFRGAGNWCTEAFF. In nucleotides, the CDR3 is TGTGCCAGCAGCTTTAGGGGCGCCGGAAATTGGTGCACTGAAGCTTTCTTT.